The rows below give T cell receptor beta chains drawn from one sample of a study of spatial heterogeneity in lung cancer. From the 5' RACE reads, TCRdb called clonotypes with MiXCR, one entry per CDR3 protein. Of tens of thousands of distinct CDR3 sequences listed, roughly 14% are singletons. Source: PBMCs, taken at surgery. These receptors all stem from a male donor with early-stage non-small cell lung cancer. CDR3s include the opening cysteine and the closing phenylalanine or tryptophan. The order of the fields is D gene, clone size, J gene, V gene, CDR3 DNA, CDR3 protein. D genes are given only for firm matches. Size is stated for part of the rows, as once, few or many counts, or as a class when the clone is expanded.

>TRBD1|few|TRBJ2-2|TRBV28
TGTGCCAGCAGGACAGGGTCTTACACCGGGGAGCTGTTTTTT
CASRTGSYTGELFF
>TRBD2|many|TRBJ2-1|TRBV4-3
TGCGCCAGCAGCCAAGGGGCTAGCGGGAGAAGGAATGAGCAGTTCTTC
CASSQGASGRRNEQFF
>.|many|TRBJ1-2|TRBV12-3/TRBV12-4
TGTGCCAGCAGAGGGTCGGAGAGCTACACCTTC
CASRGSESYTF
>.|many|TRBJ2-7|TRBV3-1
TGTGCCAGCAGCCTTTACCTTCCCGGGACAACATCCGAGCAGTACTTC
CASSLYLPGTTSEQYF
>TRBD1|.|TRBJ1-1|TRBV10-3
TGTGCCATCAGGAGTACAGGGGGCGAAGGGACTGAAGCTTCCTTT
CAIRSTGGEGTEASF
>.|many|TRBJ2-7|TRBV6-5
TGTGCCAGCAGACGACGGACGACTAGTTCACCCCACGAGCAGTACTTC
CASRRRTTSSPHEQYF
>.|few|TRBJ2-7|TRBV7-9
TGTGCCAGCAGCCCTAGGACAGCTTACTACGAGCAGTACTTC
CASSPRTAYYEQYF
>.|many|TRBJ2-1|TRBV9
TGTGCCAGCAGCGTAGTAAGTCGAGCAGGGGCAAATGAGCAGTTCTTC
CASSVVSRAGANEQFF
>.|.|TRBJ2-2|TRBV5-1
TGCGCCAGCCAGGGCAGCGACACCGGGGAGCTGTTTTTT
CASQGSDTGELFF
>.|few|TRBJ2-1|TRBV4-3
TGCGCCAGCAGCCCTAAGGCCCACGGGGGCTACAATGAGCAGTTCTTC
CASSPKAHGGYNEQFF
>.|many|TRBJ2-3|TRBV3-1
TGTGCCAGCAGCCTACGGAGGCACACAGATACGCAGTATTTT
CASSLRRHTDTQYF
>.|few|TRBJ2-3|TRBV5-1
TGCGCCAGCAGCATTTATAGCGGCACAGATACGCAGTATTTT
CASSIYSGTDTQYF
>.|few|TRBJ1-1|TRBV11-2
TGTGCCAGCAGCTACAGAGGGCGCACTGAAGCTTTCTTT
CASSYRGRTEAFF
>.|.|TRBJ2-1|TRBV18
TGTGCCAGCTCACCGGTAACCGAGTACAATGAGCAGTTCTTC
CASSPVTEYNEQFF
>TRBD1|many|TRBJ1-1|TRBV11-1
TGTGCCAGCAGCAAGGACAGGGCGCACACTGAAGCTTTCTTT
CASSKDRAHTEAFF
>TRBD1|.|TRBJ1-4|TRBV25-1
TGTGCCAGCAGGCCGGGACAGACTGAAAAACTGTTTTTT
CASRPGQTEKLFF
>.|few|TRBJ1-6|TRBV5-4
TGTGCCAGCAGCCTGGGTTCGGGGACTTCCTATAATTCACCCCTCCACTTT
CASSLGSGTSYNSPLHF
>.|many|TRBJ2-7|TRBV30
TGTGCCTGGACTCCTACAGGCTCCTACGAGCAGTACTTC
CAWTPTGSYEQYF
>TRBD2|.|TRBJ2-7|TRBV5-1
TGCGCCAGCAGCTTGGTGGCTAGCGGAGAATACGAGCAGTACTTC
CASSLVASGEYEQYF
>.|.|TRBJ1-1|TRBV6-6
TGTGCCAGCAGTTACGTGCCAGCAAGCCTTGGGGACACTGAAGCTTTCTTT
CASSYVPASLGDTEAFF
>.|.|TRBJ2-3|TRBV5-1
TGCGCCAGCAGCTCAACAGGGCTTAGCACAGATACGCAGTATTTT
CASSSTGLSTDTQYF
>TRBD2|many|TRBJ2-2|TRBV29-1
TGCAGCGCCTTAGCGGGGGCTAACACCGGGGAGCTGTTTTTT
CSALAGANTGELFF
>.|.|TRBJ1-1|TRBV3-1
TGTGCCAGCAGCCTTGACAACATGAACACTGAAGCTTTCTTT
CASSLDNMNTEAFF
>TRBD2|few|TRBJ2-1|TRBV5-1
TGCGCCAGCAGCTTGCTAGCGGGACGAGAGCAGTTCTTC
CASSLLAGREQFF
>.|.|TRBJ1-4|TRBV29-1
TGCAGCGTTGGGGACGGTTCGAATGAAAAACTGTTTTTT
CSVGDGSNEKLFF
>.|.|TRBJ1-5|TRBV18
TGTGCCAGCTCCCTTTTCGACAGGAGGGATCAGCCCCAGCATTTT
CASSLFDRRDQPQHF
>.|few|TRBJ2-1|TRBV7-3
TGTGCCAGCAGCTTAGGTTCACAGTTATACAATGAGCAGTTCTTC
CASSLGSQLYNEQFF
>TRBD1|.|TRBJ1-1|TRBV18
TGTGCCAGCTCACCTCTCGACAGGGGAATTAACACTGAAGCTTTCTTT
CASSPLDRGINTEAFF
>TRBD1|few|TRBJ2-7|TRBV14
TGTGCCAGCAGCCAAGTTCAAGGGGGCGAGGACGAGCAGTACTTC
CASSQVQGGEDEQYF
>.|.|TRBJ1-5|TRBV30
TGTGCCTGGAGTGTGGGCGGACTCAATCAGCCCCAGCATTTT
CAWSVGGLNQPQHF
>.|.|TRBJ2-7|TRBV20-1
TGCAGTGCTAGAGCTGCCAGCTACTACGAGCAGTACTTC
CSARAASYYEQYF
>.|.|TRBJ2-7|TRBV6-6
TGTGCCAGCAGTCCCACAGGGTCCGAGCAGTACTTC
CASSPTGSEQYF
>TRBD2|.|TRBJ2-1|TRBV2
TGTGCCAGCAGAGCGACTAGCGGGGTTCGTAATGAGCAGTTCTTC
CASRATSGVRNEQFF
>.|many|TRBJ2-3|TRBV29-1
TGCAGCGTTGAAGAGCTGGTAGCGAATACGCAGTATTTT
CSVEELVANTQYF
>.|many|TRBJ2-1|TRBV4-1
TGCGCCAGCAGCCAAGGGACACTGATAATGAAAGAGCAGTTCTTC
CASSQGTLIMKEQFF
>.|few|TRBJ2-5|TRBV20-1
TGCAGTGCTCCTCTACGGGGTCAAGAGACCCAGTACTTC
CSAPLRGQETQYF
>.|once|TRBJ2-7|TRBV7-8
TGTGCCAGCAGCTCTACACTGGACTACGAGCAGTACTTC
CASSSTLDYEQYF
>.|many|TRBJ1-6|TRBV20-1
TGCAGTGCCCCACCGTCAAAAAACACGGGAAATTCACCCCTCCACTTT
CSAPPSKNTGNSPLHF
>.|.|TRBJ2-5|TRBV14
TGTGCCAGCAGCCCCCGGTACCAAGAGACCCAGTACTTC
CASSPRYQETQYF
>.|.|TRBJ2-5|TRBV7-2
TGTGCCAGCAGCTTCCTATCGGGAGTGTCTGGGGAGACCCAGTACTTC
CASSFLSGVSGETQYF
>TRBD2|many|TRBJ2-3|TRBV5-1
TGCGCCAGCGCCCTGAGCGGGAGTGGATGGGATACGCAGTATTTT
CASALSGSGWDTQYF
>.|few|TRBJ2-1|TRBV5-1
TGCGCCAGCAGCCTACTGCCTAATGAGCAGTTCTTC
CASSLLPNEQFF
>.|few|TRBJ1-5|TRBV15
TGTGCCACCAGCAGAGATAATCAAGGCAATCAGCCCCAGCATTTT
CATSRDNQGNQPQHF